A single sample gave rise to the 12 T cell receptor beta chains below, sequenced in a study of T cell responses to AZD1222 COVID-19 vaccine. Clones were sequenced by immunoSEQ multiplex PCR, and TCRdb holds only the in-frame ones, with some missing. This table has approximately 150,000 clones, 85% to 90% appearing once. Source: peripheral blood, taken 28 days after the second AZD1222 dose. These receptors were collected from an adult who received the AZD1222 COVID-19 vaccine.

This chain uses TRBV6-5 with TRBJ2-7; D could derive from TRBD1 or TRBD2 (5 bases each). The germline V gene encodes CDR1 MNHEY and CDR2 SVGAGI. The germline V and J ends were trimmed by 6 bases and 6 bases, with 18 bases remaining between them. The CDR3 length is 14 residues. The CDR3 region has the DNA TGTGCCAGCAGCCGGGACCCGGTTTCCGTCGAGCAGTACTTC. Protein product: CASSRDPVSVEQYF.

The chain links TRBV6-5 to TRBJ1-1, with D uncertain. This CDR3 comprises 11 residues. Germline V gene sequence: CDR1 MNHEY, CDR2 SVGAGI. Trimming took off 7 bases at V and 9 bases at J, with 12 bases between the two ends. The CDR3, as DNA: TGTGCCAGCACCCAAGGAGGTAAAGCTTTCTTT. Translated: CASTQGGKAFF.

This clone was found once. The rearrangement links TRBV29-1 to TRBJ1-1; no firm D call. This CDR3 comprises 16 residues. CDR1 is SQVTM and CDR2 is ANQGSEA in the germline V gene. The V end lost 1 base, the J end lost 3 bases, and 18 bases lay between the germline ends. The CDR3 sequence: CSVEGKASIADTEAFF. CDR3 DNA: TGCAGCGTTGAAGGGAAAGCCAGCATAGCGGACACTGAAGCTTTCTTT.

The chain is built from TRBV28 and TRBJ2-7; no firm D call. Trimming cost V 2 bases and J 0 bases, with 2 bases left between them. The germline V gene has CDR1 MDHEN and CDR2 SYDVKM. The CDR3 length is 12 residues. CDR3 sequence: CASSLGSYEQYF. The CDR3 DNA sequence: TGTGCCAGCAGTTTAGGCTCCTACGAGCAGTACTTC.

V and J are TRBV10-3 and TRBJ2-1; D is possibly TRBD2 (5 bases). V lost 0 bases to trimming and J lost 8 bases, with 14 bases between them. Germline values: CDR1 ENHRY, CDR2 SYGVKD. This CDR3 spans 15 amino acids. CDR3 region: CAISESVEGVDEQFF. The CDR3 region has the DNA TGTGCCATCAGTGAGTCTGTTGAGGGCGTGGATGAGCAGTTCTTC.

The rearrangement joins TRBV7-3 to TRBJ2-1; D gene uncertain. From germline, CDR1 is SGHTA and CDR2 FQGTGA. Trimming removed 2 bases at V and 10 bases at J, with 15 bases between. The CDR3 is 14 residues long. DNA for the CDR3: TGTGCCAGCAGCTTAGGGCAACAGCCTTCCGAGCAGTTCTTC. Amino acid sequence: CASSLGQQPSEQFF.

The rearrangement joins TRBV7-6 to TRBJ1-2, with unresolved D. Germline loops: CDR1 SGHVS, CDR2 FNYEAQ. Trimming stripped 1 base from V and 0 bases from J, with 6 bases between. The CDR3 has 14 amino acids. Written as DNA, the CDR3 is TGTGCCAGCAGCTTAGGACCTTCTAACTATGGCTACACCTTC. It specifies CASSLGPSNYGYTF.

This chain joins TRBV7-2 and TRBJ1-6; tentative D call: TRBD1 (5 bases). Per germline, CDR1 SGHTA and CDR2 FQGNSA. V was shortened by 4 bases and J by 8 bases, with 12 bases between the two germline ends. CDR3 size: 14 residues. In DNA form, the CDR3 reads TGTGCCAGCAGCTGGCAGGGTCGGGATTCACCCCTCCACTTT. Protein sequence: CASSWQGRDSPLHF.

J is TRBJ1-1 and V is TRBV7-9, with unresolved D. The V gene lost 7 bases and the J gene lost 4 bases, with 7 bases spanning the gap. Germline lookup yields CDR1 SEHNR and CDR2 FQNEAQ (reference sequence). The CDR3 runs to 11 residues. The CDR3 loop reads CASNGPTEAFF. In nucleotides, the CDR3 is TGTGCCAGCAACGGACCCACTGAAGCTTTCTTT.

The gene calls are TRBV5-6 and TRBJ1-1; D not resolved. The CDR3 covers 14 residues. V was trimmed by 2 bases and J by 4 bases, leaving 12 bases between them. Germline-derived CDR1 and CDR2 are SGHDT and YYEEEE. The CDR3 DNA follows: TGTGCCAGCAGCTTAATGCTAGGAGGCACTGAAGCTTTCTTT. It translates to CASSLMLGGTEAFF.

The rearrangement joins TRBV30 to TRBJ2-4; 8 nucleotides line up with TRBD2. The V and J ends lost 2 bases and 9 bases, in that order; junction bases with no gene match: 12. The CDR3 loop spans 15 amino acids. Germline-derived CDR1 and CDR2 are GTSNPN and SVGIG (reference sequence). The chain's CDR3 is CAWSNNRARGGIQYF. In nucleotides, the CDR3 is TGTGCCTGGAGTAACAACAGGGCCCGGGGGGGCATTCAGTACTTC.

V gene TRBV4-2 combines with J gene TRBJ1-4, with a possible D match to TRBD1 (6 bases). Per germline, CDR1 LGHNA and CDR2 YNFKEQ. The CDR3 length is 17 residues. The ends were cut back, 0 bases at V and 0 bases at J, with 11 bases in the middle. The CDR3 DNA sequence: TGTGCCAGCAGCCAAGACCAGGGGATTGCAACTAATGAAAAACTGTTTTTT. Translation gives CASSQDQGIATNEKLFF.